Listed here are 9 T cell receptor beta chains from one sample, sequenced in a study of a mutant IDH1 vaccine in newly diagnosed glioma. The antigens for these receptors are not known. Using immunoSEQ multiplex PCR, the repertoire was profiled, and TCRdb retains in-frame clones only, with some absent. The sample consists of over 50,000 clones, under 90% of them appearing once. Regarding time point: week 23, last vaccination. Mutant IDH1 20-mer peptide, at 300 ug, made up each vaccine dose, with topical imiquimod. The sample was PBMCs, taken from a glioma patient whose treatment included an IDH1 peptide vaccine. The origin of the receptors is a man between 18 and 35 years old with glioma.

This chain connects TRBV27 to TRBJ1-2; possible D gene TRBD1, 5 bases. V was pared by 1 base and J by 6 bases, with 15 bases between. The CDR3 is 15 amino acids. The V gene's germline CDR1 is MNHEY and CDR2 SMNVEV (reference sequence). This CDR3 is CASSLFLGGANGYTF. The CDR3 DNA is TGTGCCAGCAGTTTATTCCTGGGAGGGGCTAATGGCTACACCTTC.

The rearrangement joins TRBV10-3 to TRBJ2-1; 15 bases line up with TRBD2. This CDR3 is built from 18 residues. CDR1 and CDR2 from the germline V gene are ENHRY and SYGVKD. V gave up 6 bases and J gave up 0 bases; unmatched junction bases: 6. For the CDR3, the DNA is TGTGCCATCAGGGGACTAGCGGGGGGCCAAAGCTCCTACAATGAGCAGTTCTTC. Its protein product is CAIRGLAGGQSSYNEQFF.

V usage is TRBV7-9 and J usage is TRBJ2-3; the D is unclear. The CDR3 extends over 16 amino acids. V lost 0 bases to trimming and J lost 2 bases, with 12 bases between them. Germline V gives CDR1 SEHNR, CDR2 FQNEAQ (reference sequence). The chain's CDR3 is CASSLAATSYTDTQYF. CDR3 nucleotides: TGTGCCAGCAGCTTAGCAGCGACTTCTTACACAGATACGCAGTATTTT. The full variable domain, rest sourced from reference TRBV7-9 and TRBJ2-3, is DTGVSQNPRHKITKRGQNVTFRCDPISEHNRLYWYRQTLGQGPEFLTYFQNEAQLEKSRLLSDRFSAERPKGSFSTLEIQRTEQGDSAMYLCASSLAATSYTDTQYFGPGTRLTVL.

The genes are TRBV2 and TRBJ2-2; D may be TRBD1 or TRBD2 (6 bases each). Germline V gives CDR1 SNHLY, CDR2 FYNNEI. CDR3 size: 12 residues. With 7 bases removed from V and 6 bases from J, the gap between germline ends came to 9 bases. The CDR3 loop reads CASKRGAGELFF. The CDR3 nucleotides read TGTGCCAGCAAAAGGGGGGCCGGGGAGCTGTTTTTT.

Worth noting for this clone: A junction boundary mismatches the germline segment, possibly from a read error. The CDR3 is CASSLRWVGTGVPEVKTEAFF. CDR3 sequence (DNA): TGTGCCAGCAGCTTAAGATGGGTAGGGACAGGGGTCCCTGAGGTGAAGACTGAAGCTTTCTTT. V is TRBV7-3 and J is TRBJ1-1, with 10 bases fitting TRBD1. CDR1 and CDR2 from the germline V gene are SGHTA and FQGTGA. CDR3 size: 21 residues.

The V gene is TRBV29-1, the J gene TRBJ2-1; D unclear. Trimming took 8 bases from V and 8 from J, leaving 22 bases between them. Looked up from germline, CDR1 is SQVTM and CDR2 is ANQGSEA. The CDR3 runs 14 residues. CDR3 sequence reads: CSSCLGVESDEQFF. The CDR3 DNA reads TGCAGCTCCTGCCTTGGCGTGGAGTCGGATGAGCAGTTCTTC.

CDR3 nucleotides: TGTGCCAGCACGGTCGGGGGCGTAGCCTACAATGAGCAGTTCTTC. It yields the protein CASTVGGVAYNEQFF. The V and J genes are TRBV13 and TRBJ2-1, with D possibly being TRBD1 or TRBD2 (6 bases each). Germline V CDR1 and CDR2: PRHDT, FYEKMQ (reference sequence). This CDR3 region has 15 residues. V was clipped by 7 bases and J by 2 bases, with 15 bases between them.

This sequence joins TRBV5-5 and TRBJ2-7; D ambiguous. The CDR3 has 12 amino acids. Germline values: CDR1 SGHKS, CDR2 YYEKEE (reference sequence). Trimming took 0 bases from V and 2 from J, leaving 3 bases between them. DNA of the CDR3: TGTGCCAGCAGCTTGGGGACCTACGAGCAGTACTTC. As protein: CASSLGTYEQYF.

J is TRBJ1-6 and V is TRBV14; D is ambiguous. CDR1 is SGHDN and CDR2 is FVKESK in the germline V gene. The V and J ends lost 1 base and 0 bases respectively, with 4 bases between them. CDR3 length equals 15 residues. Here the CDR3 reads CASSQASSYNSPLHF. The CDR3 coding sequence is TGTGCCAGCAGCCAAGCGAGCTCCTATAATTCACCCCTCCACTTT.